The present TCR beta chain was sequenced within a study of blood T cell repertoires in COVID-19 (dated by TCRdb to 2018 to 2021). In the study overall: Collaborator samples came from the United States, Italy and Spain and covered acute and convalescent phases of COVID-19. The prospective study material was composed of cDNA or gDNA derived from T cells, B-cell-depleted T cells, or PBMCs. Subjects who had been exposed to COVID-19, were actively infected with it, or had recovered from it provided the deeply sampled blood TCRbeta repertoires that made up the dataset. The repertoires were released in a freely available public database meant as a resource for research on the immune response to SARS-CoV-2. The samples were drawn from the first 160 participants of the ongoing ImmuneRACE study and from some 1,300 subjects provided by 6 global collaborators. Nearly every sample came with metadata listing a de-identified subject ID, COVID-19 status, age in years and sex. Where HLA class I and class II types were available, the types were taken from metadata supplied by the sample provider, not from assay-based typing.

V ends up 7 bases short and J 2 bases short, with an unmatched junction base count of 5. Reading from cysteine to phenylalanine, the CDR3 counts 14 amino acids. The entry retains the CDR3 DNA only, 42 bases that are in frame from base 1. Taken from the germline V gene (reference sequence), the CDR1 and CDR2 loops are LNHDA and SQIVND. TCRbeta CDR3 regions were amplified from genomic DNA using the immunoSEQ Assay, a bias-controlled multiplex PCR. The paper's processing steps were these. Within the assay, amplification of reference gene primers was used to estimate how many nucleated cells each sample contained. Sequence reads were collapsed and filtered to measure the absolute abundance of every unique TCRbeta CDR3 rearrangement. For each sample, productive Simpson clonality was calculated by taking the square root of Simpson's diversity index across productive rearrangements. This is the immuneACCESS table as TCRdb keeps it, with only in-frame sequences that have V and J called. A part of the clones is gone; compared with another copy, unresolved V genes explain less than half, and the rest is unexplained. The DNA was the basis for D and trimming; V, J and clone size are from that table. The sample table contains fewer than 150,000 clones; only one count was recorded for 88% of them. The ten largest clones capture 28% of the sample.

The collaborating institutions used their own protocols to collect whole blood in K2EDTA tubes. For TCRbeta analysis, collaborators shipped samples as frozen whole blood, isolated PBMCs, or DNA extracted from either of those sample types. As to this clone: Its binding antigen is unknown. No base-level quality is on record; no much larger clone is a single base apart.

What the work shows at the level of the full study, not this receptor alone: The quantity of clinical and demographic metadata differed by source and by participant and was supplied without curation.

This sequence originates from a human donor in a cohort sampled during active COVID-19. Here the chain combines TRBV19 and TRBJ2-1; the junction holds 7 bases that match TRBD1. Sequenced material: peripheral blood. The CDR3 amino acid sequence is: CASTPTGTYNEQFF. The nucleotide sequence reads TGTGCCAGTACCCCGACAGGGACCTACAATGAGCAGTTCTTC.